This TCR beta chain was sequenced during a study of CD8 T cells in Susac syndrome. Background on the study: Clinically active disease was present in more than five of the sequenced Susac syndrome patients. Eight of these patients were in remission. At the time of blood draw, patients with Susac syndrome were therapy-naive, receiving corticosteroids, or receiving intravenous immunoglobulin alone.

cDNA came from about 0.51 to 1 ug RNA primed by random hexamers. TCRdb fed the immunoSEQ multiplex PCR reads into MiXCR, producing one record per CDR3 protein. The sample has about 210,000 distinct CDR3 sequences, 85% to 95% seen once. Germline assignment: CDR1 MNHEY and CDR2 SVGAGI. The junction had 20 bases not matched to a gene; V was cut back by 6 bases and J by 4 bases. CDR3 length: 18 residues. Susac syndrome patients met recently defined diagnostic criteria for definite or probable disease. The sequenced material came from CD4+ T cells from PBMCs. The rearrangement joins TRBV6-5 to TRBJ2-5; 7 bases are shared with TRBD1. This receptor was obtained from a human donor with Susac syndrome. Written as DNA, the CDR3 is TGTGCCAGCAGATTAGGGCGCAAACCGGGACAGCCCCGAGAGACCCAGTACTTC. It is translated as CASRLGRKPGQPRETQYF.